This entry lists 18 T cell receptor beta chains sequenced from one sample in a study of T cells after yellow fever vaccination. TCRdb called the 5' RACE reads again in MiXCR, with one record for every CDR3 protein. The profile covers hundreds of thousands of distinct CDR3 sequences, with around 20% appearing a single time and 18% taken by the ten largest. The specimen was PBMCs, collected before the yellow fever booster vaccination. These receptors were obtained from a man aged 18 to 35 who received the YFV17D yellow fever vaccine.

V is TRBV7-9 and J is TRBJ2-7; D gene uncertain. Deletions cut 5 bases from V and 5 bases from J, with 7 bases between. This CDR3 is built from 11 residues. Germline V gene data show CDR1 as SEHNR and CDR2 as FQNEAQ (reference sequence). This chain's CDR3 is CASSAGNEQYV. CDR3 in DNA: TGTGCCAGCAGCGCAGGTAACGAGCAGTACGTC.

This sequence joins TRBV4-1 and TRBJ1-2; D uncertain. The CDR3 contains 15 residues. CDR1 is MGHRA, CDR2 YSYEKL, per germline. V shed 1 base and J shed 7 bases, with 16 bases lying between them. CDR3 sequence (DNA): TGCGCCAGCAGCCAAGGTCCGGGATTCCGAACTGGCTACACCTTC. Protein sequence: CASSQGPGFRTGYTF.

This clonotype was seen only a few times. The chain recombines TRBV3-1 with TRBJ2-3; D not resolved. Germline CDR1 and CDR2: LGHDT and YNNKEL (reference sequence). The CDR3 runs 13 residues. V dropped 4 bases and J dropped 5 bases, with 10 bases sitting between them. This CDR3 is CASSPPSRDTQYF. In nucleotides, the CDR3 is TGTGCCAGCAGCCCCCCCTCTCGAGATACGCAGTATTTT.

This clonotype was seen a few times. The chain uses TRBV6-5 and TRBJ2-5; TRBD2 matches at 7 bases. Germline CDR1 and CDR2: MNHEY and SVGAGI. V lost 5 bases and J lost 4; bases outside the gene matches: 19. The CDR3 covers 18 residues. The CDR3 spells CASSALIQRGHSGETQYF. In DNA, the CDR3 is TGTGCCAGCAGTGCCCTAATCCAGCGGGGCCACTCAGGAGAGACCCAGTACTTC.

This clonotype was seen a handful of times. The chain joins TRBV6-5 to TRBJ2-1; tentatively, D is TRBD2 (6 bases). The CDR3 totals 14 residues. The ends were cut back, 5 bases at V and 6 bases at J, with 14 bases in the middle. Germline lookup yields CDR1 MNHEY and CDR2 SVGAGI. The CDR3 DNA reads as TGTGCCAGCAGTCCTCGGCGGGGAGCCAATGAGCAGTTCTTC. Translated, it gives CASSPRRGANEQFF.

This chain joins TRBV2 and TRBJ1-2; D is unclear. With 3 bases removed from V and 1 base from J, the gap between germline ends came to 12 bases. Per the germline V gene, CDR1 is SNHLY and CDR2 is FYNNEI. The length of the CDR3 is 15 residues. CDR3 nucleotide sequence: TGTGCCAGCAGTGAGGCAGCCGAAGTTAACTATGGCTACACCTTC. Translation gives CASSEAAEVNYGYTF.

J is TRBJ1-4 and V is TRBV2; D possibly corresponds to TRBD1 (5 bases). V lost 4 bases and J 3 bases, leaving 9 bases between the germline ends. Germline V CDR1 and CDR2: SNHLY, FYNNEI. There are 14 residues in the CDR3. CDR3 DNA sequence: TGTGCCAGCAGTGGTACAGGACCTAATGAAAAACTGTTTTTT. Translation: CASSGTGPNEKLFF.

J is TRBJ1-6 and V is TRBV5-1; 9 bases map to TRBD1. CDR3 length: 15 amino acids. Germline CDR1 reads SGHRS; CDR2 reads YFSETQ. The V segment lost 2 bases and the J segment 8 bases; nucleotides outside the gene matches: 5. CDR3 in DNA: TGCGCCAGCAGCTTACAGGGGGCCCGGGATTCACCCCTCCACTTT. Translating gives CASSLQGARDSPLHF.

This clonotype was counted only a few times. The chain combines TRBV4-3 with TRBJ1-4, with D maybe TRBD1 (5 bases). Trimming took 0 bases from V and 4 from J, leaving 9 bases between them. The length of the CDR3 is 15 residues. Germline CDR1 is LGHNA and CDR2 is YSLEER. DNA for the CDR3: TGCGCCAGCAGCCAAGAAACAGGCTTTAATGAAAAACTGTTTTTT. It specifies CASSQETGFNEKLFF.

This clonotype was detected many times. V usage is TRBV20-1 and J usage is TRBJ2-6; no clear D gene. CDR1 and CDR2 from the germline V gene are DFQATT and SNEGSKA (reference sequence). CDR3 length: 12 amino acids. CDR3 in amino acids: CSASSGANVLTF. The CDR3 bases are TGCAGCGCGAGCTCTGGGGCCAACGTCCTGACTTTC.

This clonotype was seen more than once but under ten times. This chain joins TRBV5-4 and TRBJ2-1, with no clear D. Germline V gene sequence: CDR1 SGHNT, CDR2 YYREEE (reference sequence). The CDR3 loop spans 15 amino acids. V gave up 4 bases and J gave up 1 base, with 12 bases separating them. The CDR3 protein is CASSQDQTSYNEQFF. The CDR3 nucleotides read TGTGCCAGCAGCCAAGACCAGACGTCCTACAATGAGCAGTTCTTC.

This clonotype was counted many times. This chain uses TRBV20-1 with TRBJ2-1; 8 bases agree with TRBD1. V lost 6 bases, J lost 7 bases, and 8 bases stayed unmatched. CDR3 length equals 13 residues. Per the germline V gene, CDR1 is DFQATT and CDR2 is SNEGSKA (reference sequence). The CDR3 nucleotides read TGCAGTGCCACGGACAGGGAGCCAAATGAGCAGTTCTTC. Its protein product is CSATDREPNEQFF.

This clonotype was seen a few times. This chain uses TRBV6-2 or TRBV6-3 with TRBJ2-7; tentative D call: TRBD1 (6 bases). Trimming removed 6 bases from V and 6 bases from J, with 15 bases in between. The CDR3 spans 13 residues. Germline loops: CDR1 MNHEY, CDR2 SVGEGT. CDR3 region: CASRPQGGGEQYV. In DNA form, the CDR3 reads TGTGCCAGCAGACCACAGGGCGGTGGCGAGCAGTACGTC.

The rearrangement joins TRBV12-3 or TRBV12-4 to TRBJ2-7, with D uncertain. Trimming stripped 2 bases from V and 2 bases from J, with 13 bases between. This CDR3 spans 15 amino acids. CDR3 in DNA: TGTGCCAGCAGTTTACAGCAGGCCTCGGCCTACGAGCAGTACTTC. This sequence encodes CASSLQQASAYEQYF.

This clonotype showed up just a few times. The V and J genes are TRBV6-1 and TRBJ1-1; D ambiguous. Per the germline V gene, CDR1 is MNHNS and CDR2 is SASEGT. Trimming removed 3 bases at V and 10 bases at J, with 6 bases between. The CDR3 runs 10 residues. This chain's CDR3 is CASSDRLAFF. CDR3 DNA: TGTGCCAGCAGTGACAGACTAGCTTTCTTT.

The V gene is TRBV5-1, the J gene TRBJ2-7, with 12 bases aligning to TRBD2. Per the germline V gene, CDR1 is SGHRS and CDR2 is YFSETQ. This CDR3 is 16 amino acids long. Trimming cost V 1 base and J 2 bases; bases outside gene matches: 4. The CDR3: CASSLSLAGGPYEQYF. Written as DNA, the CDR3 is TGCGCCAGCAGCTTGTCACTAGCGGGGGGACCCTACGAGCAGTACTTC.

The chain couples TRBV20-1 to TRBJ1-2; tentatively, D is TRBD1 (6 bases). V was trimmed by 5 bases and J by 5 bases, leaving 15 bases between them. Per germline, CDR1 DFQATT and CDR2 SNEGSKA (reference sequence). This CDR3 has 13 residues. This chain's CDR3 is CSAGQQGNYGYTF. CDR3 coding DNA: TGCAGTGCTGGTCAACAGGGAAATTATGGCTACACCTTC.

The V and J genes are TRBV12-3 or TRBV12-4 and TRBJ1-3; D might be TRBD1 (6 bases). V lost 8 bases and J lost 3, with 14 bases in between. This CDR3 is built from 14 residues. The CDR3, as DNA: TGTGCCAGCGTGGGGGGGCGACGTGGAAACACCATATATTTT. Protein: CASVGGRRGNTIYF.